This T cell receptor (beta chain) comes out of a study of blood T cells in healthy people across ages. Study-wide results and limits: Long-lived donors had more naive CD4+ cells and higher diversity than aged donors. Roughly linear declines in TCR beta diversity per million T cells occurred with age.

The sample providers were healthy Caucasian people from Russia, aged about 6 to 90. PBMCs, at least 6 million per sample, were isolated. Worth noting for this clonotype: As yet, its antigen is unknown.

Per the germline V gene, CDR1 is LGHDT and CDR2 is YNNKEL (reference sequence). Between the trimmed V and J ends, which lost 4 bases and 6 bases, there was a span of 15 bases. The CDR3 length is 15 residues. A second PCR, run for about 7 to 11 cycles, used a sample-barcoded 5' primer plus a J-beta primer mix. MiXCR was run by TCRdb on the 5' RACE reads, yielding one entry per CDR3 protein. The sample carries about 1.5 million distinct CDR3 sequences, approximately 39% recorded once. This receptor was taken from a woman between 18 and 29 years old in good health. The chain has TRBV3-1 and TRBJ2-2; D may be TRBD1 (6 bases). Sequenced sample: blood. This chain's CDR3 is CASSRYRETAGELFF. Here the CDR3 DNA reads TGTGCCAGCAGCCGATACAGGGAGACGGCCGGGGAGCTGTTTTTT.